This TCR beta chain came from a study of T cells after yellow fever vaccination. Whole-study findings and limits: Among primary-vaccination clones, most reappeared after the booster, at approximately 97% for CD4 and about 90% for CD8. The presence of abundant clonotypes contaminating from the bulk population was possible in FACS-sorted repertoires.

This clonotype turned up a few times. Its antigen is undetermined. Trimming shortened V by 0 bases and J by 8 bases, and 11 bases separated the two germline ends. The germline V gene has CDR1 MNHEY and CDR2 SMNVEV (reference sequence). The CDR3 covers 13 residues. TCRdb independently ran MiXCR on the 5' RACE reads; one entry per CDR3 protein. The table lists 200,000 to 300,000 distinct CDR3 sequences, 10% to 15% of them singletons. This receptor was obtained from a man aged 25-45 years who received the YFV17D yellow fever vaccine. V usage is TRBV27 and J usage is TRBJ2-7, with D hard to call. The starting material was CD4+ T cells sorted from PBMCs, obtained 45 days after the yellow fever booster vaccination. CDR3 in amino acids: CASSLSGQVQQYF. CDR3 DNA: TGTGCCAGCAGTTTATCTGGCCAGGTGCAGCAGTACTTC.